The rows below give T cell receptor beta chains drawn from one sample of a study of vaccination effects on CD4 cells after COVID-19. This table comes from immunoSEQ multiplex PCR, and its TCRdb copy is limited to in-frame clones, with some not included. Of roughly 50,000 clones listed, about four fifths were seen once; the top ten hold roughly 5.6%. Their antigen targets remain unknown. Sample: CD4+ T cells from PBMCs cultured with HCoV-OC43 spike peptides, taken before COVID-19 vaccination. The source of these receptors is a human donor who received a COVID-19 vaccine. Both conserved end residues are part of each CDR3. Rows give clone size only sometimes, using once, few, many, or a class for an expanded clone.

v_call clone_size cdr3_aa
TRBV7-2 . CASRRTDSNQPQHF
TRBV4-2 . CASSQVWRGTAGNTIYF
TRBV18 . CASSRSFATNEKLFF
TRBV18 . CASSPLGNNSPLHF
TRBV29-1 . CSVVVGGRRLQETQYF
TRBV7-3 . CASSLKPGTTSTDTQYF
TRBV7-2 . CASSLDRANYNEQFF
TRBV18 once CASSQDRTNSPLHF
TRBV11-3 . CASRSGGGDTGELFF
TRBV5-1 few CASSFRQQGTGELFF
TRBV24-1 . CATSDSSTGETYGYTF
TRBV19 . CASSIREDLTEAFF
TRBV14 . CASSQENAGAFGDTQYF
TRBV3-1/TRBV3-2 few CASSQGSGRYAEAFF
TRBV7-2 . CASSPWTGRDTEAFF
TRBV19 . CASKGGGNTGELFF
TRBV11-3 . CASSREQGGLNSPLHF
TRBV5-1 few CASSFSGTDTQYF
TRBV18 few CASSPRDPSIGELFF
TRBV6-5 . CASVKAGAWNEQFF
TRBV4-3 . CASSQQGFGSPLHF
TRBV3-1/TRBV3-2 . CASSPRGANTGELFF
TRBV7-2 once CASSPRTGGINEQFF
TRBV14 . CASSLGFETEAFF
TRBV19 . CASSPLGGPQPQHF
TRBV4-3 . CASSQERRQGGTGELFF
TRBV2 . CASSTGTTTTQGAFF
TRBV9 few CASSVTTGRDNYGYTF
TRBV18 . CASSPTGQALGYGYTF
TRBV6-4 once CASSELPGQGTGELFF
TRBV5-1 . CASKASDVQETQYF
TRBV19 . CASSIGTFYGYTF
TRBV28 once CASSLFNQVGSYGYTF
TRBV10-3 . CAISESGGYNQPQHF
TRBV18 . CASSRDRGQDGYTF
TRBV11-2 . CASSFYRDPTETQYF
TRBV30 . CAWALGETQYF
TRBV7-3 . CASSTDRQETQYF
TRBV5-1 . CASSMDGPRTGNTIYF
TRBV15 . CATSRDEGGTQYF
TRBV18 . CASSPTGEETQYF
TRBV7-2 . CASSFNEQFF
TRBV5-1 . CASSWTGTAYNEQFF